One sample yielded the 20 T cell receptor beta chains listed below, sequenced in a study of shared clonotypes between healthy human individuals. Here immunoSEQ multiplex PCR was the method, and the copy in TCRdb shows in-frame clones only, minus some. The sample shows fewer than 1.6 million clones, around 98.5% of them seen only once. The sample consisted of naive CD4+ T cells sorted from blood. Subset defined: CD45RA+ positively selected. The source is a man under 40 in good health.

This rearrangement joins TRBV6-6 to TRBJ2-1, with 9 nucleotides matching TRBD1. The germline V gene has CDR1 MNHNY and CDR2 SVGAGI (reference sequence). The V gene end was trimmed by 6 bases and the J gene end by 7 bases; junction bases not matched to a gene: 7. The CDR3 has 14 residues. The chain's CDR3 is CASSLGQGGNEQFF. CDR3 bases: TGTGCCAGCAGCTTGGGACAGGGAGGGAATGAGCAGTTCTTC.

The V call is TRBV11-2, the J call TRBJ2-7, with unresolved D. From germline, CDR1 is SGHAT and CDR2 FQNNGV. Trimming pared 5 bases from V and 3 bases from J, leaving 5 bases between. This CDR3 is built from 11 residues. The CDR3: CASSRIYEQYF. CDR3 nucleotide sequence: TGTGCCAGCAGCCGAATCTACGAGCAGTACTTC.

This chain joins TRBV5-1 and TRBJ2-1; TRBD2 might be the D (5 bases). Trimming shortened V by 0 bases and J by 7 bases, and 11 bases separated the two germline ends. The CDR3 is 14 residues long. Looked up from germline, CDR1 is SGHRS and CDR2 is YFSETQ. As DNA, the CDR3 is TGCGCCAGCAGCTTGGGGGAGTGGGGTAATGAGCAGTTCTTC. This sequence encodes CASSLGEWGNEQFF.

This chain connects TRBV9 to TRBJ2-1; TRBD2 is a possible D gene (5 bases). The germline gives CDR1 SGDLS, CDR2 YYNGEE. This CDR3 is 14 amino acids long. Trimming stripped 4 bases from V and 4 bases from J, with 12 bases between. The CDR3: CASSPVGAYNEQFF. In nucleotides, the CDR3 is TGTGCCAGCAGCCCCGTGGGAGCGTACAATGAGCAGTTCTTC.

This chain joins TRBV6-6 and TRBJ2-1, with 13 bases lining up with TRBD2. V lost 5 bases to trimming and J lost 9 bases; unmatched junction nucleotides: 7. Germline V gene sequence: CDR1 MNHNY, CDR2 SVGAGI (reference sequence). The CDR3 spans 15 residues. The CDR3 coding sequence is TGTGCCAGCAGTCTAATGGGACTAGCGGGAAGTGAGCAGTTCTTC. This translates into CASSLMGLAGSEQFF.

The V and J genes are TRBV19 and TRBJ2-7; D is perhaps TRBD1 or TRBD2 (6 bases each). The CDR3 sequence is 15 residues long. V was clipped by 9 bases and J by 8 bases, with 26 bases between them. Germline CDR1 reads LNHDA; CDR2 reads SQIVND (reference sequence). The CDR3 bases are TGTGCCAGCCGGCCTAGGGGGGAAGGTATTAGTCAGCAGTACTTC. Protein sequence: CASRPRGEGISQQYF.

The chain joins TRBV28 to TRBJ1-1; possibly TRBD1 for D (5 bases). Germline V lookup: CDR1 MDHEN, CDR2 SYDVKM. V was cut by 3 bases and J by 10 bases, with 12 bases left in between. This CDR3 contains 12 residues. CDR3: CASSLYRGTAFF. In nucleotides, the CDR3 is TGTGCCAGCAGTTTGTATAGGGGAACAGCTTTCTTT.

This sequence joins TRBV27 and TRBJ2-2; TRBD2 matches at 8 bases. Trimming removed 5 bases from V and 3 bases from J; junction bases left unmatched: 14. The germline gives CDR1 MNHEY, CDR2 SMNVEV (reference sequence). CDR3 length: 18 amino acids. The DNA for the CDR3 is TGTGCCAGCAGTCCCGGTGGTAGCGGGGCTTCGTACACCGGGGAGCTGTTTTTT. Its translation: CASSPGGSGASYTGELFF.

This chain uses TRBV5-1 with TRBJ2-7, with 7 bases lining up with TRBD1. The junction had 10 bases not matched to a gene; V was cut back by 1 base and J by 0 bases. This CDR3 comprises 17 residues. Germline V gene lookup returns CDR1 SGHRS and CDR2 YFSETQ. In DNA, the CDR3 is TGCGCCAGCAGCTTGATGCCAGGGGGTATAAGCTCCTACGAGCAGTACTTC. This encodes CASSLMPGGISSYEQYF.

Of note for this clone: Within the sample, other DNA sequences also encode this same CDR3. The chain uses TRBV5-1 and TRBJ2-7; 7 nucleotides match TRBD1. Unmatched junction bases numbered 4, after V lost 0 bases and J lost 1 base. Germline CDR1 and CDR2: SGHRS and YFSETQ. This CDR3 region has 15 residues. CDR3 nucleotides: TGCGCCAGCAGCTTGGAAACAGGGGTTTCCTACGAGCAGTACTTC. It yields the protein CASSLETGVSYEQYF. Full variable domain (rest looked up from reference TRBV5-1 and TRBJ2-7): KAGVTQTPRYLIKTRGQQVTLSCSPISGHRSVSWYQQTPGQGLQFLFEYFSETQRNKGNFPGRFSGRQFSNSRSEMNVSTLELGDSALYLCASSLETGVSYEQYFGPGTRLTVT.

The chain uses TRBV2 and TRBJ2-5; unclear D gene. V was clipped by 7 bases and J by 4 bases, with 7 bases between them. CDR1 is SNHLY and CDR2 is FYNNEI in the germline V gene. This CDR3 contains 11 residues. The CDR3 nucleotides read TGTGCCAGCACACCGGCAGAGACCCAGTACTTC. Protein: CASTPAETQYF.

The chain employs TRBV4-3 and TRBJ1-2; D unresolved. This CDR3 is built from 16 residues. From germline, CDR1 is LGHNA and CDR2 YSLEER. The V and J ends lost 0 bases and 0 bases respectively, with 11 bases between them. CDR3 in amino acids: CASSQEEGRTNYGYTF. The CDR3 DNA reads as TGCGCCAGCAGCCAAGAGGAGGGAAGAACTAACTATGGCTACACCTTC.

This clone was detected only once. The chain is built from TRBV18 and TRBJ1-5, with 7 bases lining up with TRBD1. The CDR3 covers 17 residues. The V gene end was trimmed by 2 bases and the J gene end by 0 bases; junction bases not matched to a gene: 7. Germline V gene data show CDR1 as KGHSH and CDR2 as LQKENI. The CDR3: CASSPFTGDPSNQPQHF. In nucleotides, the CDR3 is TGTGCCAGCTCACCATTTACAGGGGACCCTAGCAATCAGCCCCAGCATTTT.

This chain links TRBV29-1 with TRBJ1-3; the match to TRBD1 covers 7 bases. Looked up from germline, CDR1 is SQVTM and CDR2 is ANQGSEA. The CDR3 is 16 residues long. Trimming took 7 bases from V and 0 from J; bases not matched to a gene: 12. This chain's CDR3 is CSASGTALYSGNTIYF. CDR3 nucleotide sequence: TGCAGCGCCTCCGGGACAGCGCTATACTCTGGAAACACCATATATTTT.

The V gene is TRBV28, the J gene TRBJ2-5; 8 positions agree with TRBD2. Germline-derived CDR1 and CDR2 are MDHEN and SYDVKM. V trimming: 7 bases; J trimming: 5 bases; junction bases outside the gene matches: 12. The CDR3 length is 15 residues. The CDR3: CASNNIAGSGETQYF. Here the CDR3 DNA reads TGTGCCAGCAATAACATAGCGGGATCGGGGGAGACCCAGTACTTC.

The gene calls are TRBV6-6 and TRBJ2-7; unclear D gene. The CDR3 consists of 11 residues. The germline V gene has CDR1 MNHNY and CDR2 SVGAGI (reference sequence). V lost 3 bases, J lost 5 bases, and 5 bases lay in between. CDR3 protein: CASSYTHEQYF. As DNA, the CDR3 is TGTGCCAGCAGTTATACCCACGAGCAGTACTTC.

The chain employs TRBV5-1 and TRBJ1-2; 10 nucleotides align to TRBD1. CDR1 and CDR2 (germline): SGHRS, YFSETQ. This CDR3 spans 15 amino acids. The V and J ends lost 7 bases and 5 bases, in that order; junction bases with no gene match: 11. The CDR3 DNA follows: TGCGCCAGCTTTGCCGGGACAGGGGCCGGGTATGGCTACACCTTC. Its translation is CASFAGTGAGYGYTF.

The genes are TRBV10-2 and TRBJ2-3; the match to TRBD2 covers 7 bases. The CDR3 length is 14 residues. V was pared by 6 bases and J by 6 bases, with 9 bases of the junction left unmatched. The V gene's germline CDR1 is WSHSY and CDR2 SAAADI. This chain's CDR3 is CASSGTKQYDTQYF. Here the CDR3 DNA reads TGCGCCAGCAGCGGGACTAAACAGTACGATACGCAGTATTTT.

As DNA, the CDR3 is TGCGCCAGCAGCTTATCTGAGACTAGCGGGAAAGAGACCCAGTACTTC. Translating gives CASSLSETSGKETQYF. The chain couples TRBV5-1 to TRBJ2-5; 11 positions match TRBD2. This CDR3 has 16 amino acids. Germline CDR1 reads SGHRS; CDR2 reads YFSETQ. With V trimmed by 2 bases and J by 3 bases, 6 bases remained unmatched.

J is TRBJ2-7 and V is TRBV20-1; perhaps TRBD1 as D (5 bases). Germline V lookup: CDR1 DFQATT, CDR2 SNEGSKA (reference sequence). Trimming took off 3 bases at V and 10 bases at J, with 13 bases between the two ends. This CDR3 comprises 11 residues. CDR3 loop: CSARLQEYQYF. CDR3 sequence (DNA): TGCAGTGCTAGGCTACAGGAGTATCAGTACTTC.